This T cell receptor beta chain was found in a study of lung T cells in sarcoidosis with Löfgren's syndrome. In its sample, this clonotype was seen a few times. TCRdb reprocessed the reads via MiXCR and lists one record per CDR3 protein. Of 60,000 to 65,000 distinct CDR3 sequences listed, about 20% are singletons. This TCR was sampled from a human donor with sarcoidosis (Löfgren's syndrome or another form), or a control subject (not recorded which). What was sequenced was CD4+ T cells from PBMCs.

The DNA for the CDR3 is TGTGCCAGCATCCCCTGGCGACAGGCCTACGAGCAGTACTTC. This encodes CASIPWRQAYEQYF. The chain has TRBV12-3 or TRBV12-4 and TRBJ2-7, with D maybe TRBD1 (6 bases). The CDR3 is 14 residues long. V lost 7 bases to trimming and J lost 2 bases, with 15 bases between them.